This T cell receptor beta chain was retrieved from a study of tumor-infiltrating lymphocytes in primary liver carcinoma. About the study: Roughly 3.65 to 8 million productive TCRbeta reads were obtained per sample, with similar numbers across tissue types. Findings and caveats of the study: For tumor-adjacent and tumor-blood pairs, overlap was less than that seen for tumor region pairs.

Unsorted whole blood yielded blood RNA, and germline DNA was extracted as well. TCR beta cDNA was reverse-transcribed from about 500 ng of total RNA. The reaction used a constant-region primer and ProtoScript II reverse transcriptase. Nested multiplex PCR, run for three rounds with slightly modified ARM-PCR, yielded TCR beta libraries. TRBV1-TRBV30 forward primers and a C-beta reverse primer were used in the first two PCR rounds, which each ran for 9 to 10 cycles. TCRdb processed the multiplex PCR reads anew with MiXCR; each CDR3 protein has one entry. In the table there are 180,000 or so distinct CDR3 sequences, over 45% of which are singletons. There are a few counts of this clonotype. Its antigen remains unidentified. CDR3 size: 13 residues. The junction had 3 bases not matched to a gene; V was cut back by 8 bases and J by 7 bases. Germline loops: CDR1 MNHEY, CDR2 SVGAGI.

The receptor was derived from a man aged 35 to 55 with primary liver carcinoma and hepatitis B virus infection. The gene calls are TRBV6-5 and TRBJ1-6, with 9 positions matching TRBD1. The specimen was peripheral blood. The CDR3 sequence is CASAGTGNSPLHF. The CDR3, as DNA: TGTGCCAGCGCCGGGACAGGGAATTCACCCCTCCACTTT.